One sample yielded the 18 T cell receptor beta chains listed below, sequenced in a study of T-cell memory formation after mild COVID-19. MiXCR, run by TCRdb on the 5' RACE reads, gives a single entry per CDR3 protein. The sample has 400,000 to 550,000 distinct CDR3 sequences, more than 20% seen once; the top ten hold under 15%. Input material: PBMCs or a T cell subset sorted from them (not recorded which). The receptors originated from an adult woman who had mild COVID-19 (a few samples of this study predate the infection). Cell type and time point are not known.

The chain couples TRBV7-6 to TRBJ2-3; unclear D gene. This CDR3 has 14 residues. The germline V gene encodes CDR1 SGHVS and CDR2 FNYEAQ. V lost 1 base and J lost 4, with 9 bases in between. This CDR3 is CASSLESGPDTQYF. The CDR3 coding sequence is TGTGCCAGCAGCTTAGAATCGGGTCCAGATACGCAGTATTTT.

The genes are TRBV4-1 and TRBJ1-1; D may be TRBD1 (5 bases). The CDR3 covers 16 residues. Between the trimmed V and J ends, which lost 1 base and 1 base, there was a span of 13 bases. CDR1 and CDR2 (germline): MGHRA, YSYEKL. The CDR3 spells CASSQATQGRNTEAFF. DNA of the CDR3: TGCGCCAGCAGCCAAGCTACCCAGGGAAGGAACACTGAAGCTTTCTTT.

The chain recombines TRBV6-5 with TRBJ2-5; D may be TRBD1 (6 bases). Trimming left V 5 bases short and J 1 base short, with 17 bases between. Germline loops: CDR1 MNHEY, CDR2 SVGAGI. This CDR3 is built from 16 residues. The CDR3 here is CASSKTPGVGQETQYF. Here the CDR3 DNA reads TGTGCCAGCAGTAAAACTCCAGGGGTGGGCCAAGAGACCCAGTACTTC.

This clonotype came up many times. The rearrangement links TRBV3-1 to TRBJ2-1; 7 bases are a match to TRBD2. The CDR3 has 15 residues. J lost 0 bases, V lost 4 bases, and 3 bases had no gene match. The germline CDR1 and CDR2 sequences are LGHDT and YNNKEL (reference sequence). CDR3 DNA sequence: TGTGCCAGCAGCCCTAGCGGATACTCCTACAATGAGCAGTTCTTC. It yields the protein CASSPSGYSYNEQFF.

This chain uses TRBV29-1 with TRBJ1-1; D gene uncertain. V lost 1 base and J 1 base, leaving 13 bases between the germline ends. There are 15 residues in the CDR3. CDR1 SQVTM and CDR2 ANQGSEA come from the germline V gene. The CDR3 DNA is TGCAGCGTTGAAGGCACCAAGAAGGGGAACACTGAAGCTTTCTTT. It specifies CSVEGTKKGNTEAFF.

This chain uses TRBV29-1 with TRBJ1-1; no firm D call. Germline CDR1 SQVTM, CDR2 ANQGSEA. This CDR3 spans 13 amino acids. Trimming took 3 bases from V and 1 from J, leaving 9 bases between them. CDR3 sequence: CSVEKQRNTEAFF. The CDR3 DNA reads TGCAGCGTTGAGAAACAGAGGAACACTGAAGCTTTCTTT.

This chain uses TRBV4-1 with TRBJ1-1; D is undetermined. Germline V gives CDR1 MGHRA, CDR2 YSYEKL. V lost 1 base, J lost 3 bases, and 9 bases lay in between. CDR3 length equals 14 residues. The CDR3 DNA reads TGCGCCAGCAGCCAAGGGAAAGGATACACTGAAGCTTTCTTT. Encoded protein: CASSQGKGYTEAFF.

This clonotype was detected a few times. This sequence joins TRBV29-1 and TRBJ2-3; the D gene could be TRBD1 or TRBD2 (5 bases each). V was clipped by 0 bases and J by 0 bases, with 13 bases between them. Germline-derived CDR1 and CDR2 are SQVTM and ANQGSEA. The CDR3 totals 16 residues. In nucleotides, the CDR3 is TGCAGCGTTGAAGATAGTACGGGGCCTAGCACAGATACGCAGTATTTT. It specifies CSVEDSTGPSTDTQYF.

This rearrangement joins TRBV19 to TRBJ1-1; TRBD1 matches 7 bases. This CDR3 spans 13 amino acids. Looked up from germline, CDR1 is LNHDA and CDR2 is SQIVND (reference sequence). The ends lost 3 bases at V and 13 bases at J; junction bases unmatched: 11. The CDR3 coding sequence is TGTGCCAGTAGTATGGGGACCCGGGACAGTGTTTTCTTT. Its protein product is CASSMGTRDSVFF.

This chain connects TRBV7-9 to TRBJ2-7; D not resolved. The CDR3 runs to 14 residues. V was trimmed by 6 bases and J by 0 bases, leaving 12 bases between them. Germline V lookup: CDR1 SEHNR, CDR2 FQNEAQ (reference sequence). The CDR3: CASRETPDSYEQYF. The CDR3 region has the DNA TGTGCCAGCAGAGAAACACCCGACTCCTACGAGCAGTACTTC.

The chain is built from TRBV29-1 and TRBJ1-2, with 9 nucleotides matching TRBD1. The CDR3 extends over 15 amino acids. CDR1 SQVTM and CDR2 ANQGSEA come from the germline V gene. The trim removed 7 bases at V and 6 bases at J, leaving 15 bases unmatched. The CDR3 region is CSGTSWDREKNGYTF. DNA for the CDR3: TGCAGCGGTACCTCCTGGGACAGGGAGAAAAATGGCTACACCTTC.

The table lists this clonotype with a few counts. The chain joins TRBV5-1 to TRBJ1-1; D not resolved. The V and J ends lost 3 bases and 1 base respectively, with 7 bases between them. Germline CDR1 SGHRS, CDR2 YFSETQ. The CDR3 extends over 13 amino acids. The DNA for the CDR3 is TGCGCCAGCAGCTACGGCCCGAACACTGAAGCTTTCTTT. Residues: CASSYGPNTEAFF.

This clonotype was found many times. The gene calls are TRBV6-2 or TRBV6-3 and TRBJ2-1; TRBD2 matches at 8 bases. Germline CDR1 reads MNHEY; CDR2 reads SVGEGT. J was trimmed by 2 bases and V by 5 bases; bases with no gene match: 5. This CDR3 spans 15 amino acids. CDR3 nucleotide sequence: TGTGCCAGCAGTAAAACTAGCGGAACCTACAATGAGCAGTTCTTC. Translation gives CASSKTSGTYNEQFF.

The chain carries TRBV7-8 and TRBJ1-5, with D uncertain. V lost 4 bases and J lost 1, with 11 bases in between. Germline CDR1 SGHVS, CDR2 FQNEAQ. CDR3 size: 15 residues. As DNA, the CDR3 is TGTGCCAGCAGCTACACATGGGAGAGCAATCAGCCCCAGCATTTT. Translated, it gives CASSYTWESNQPQHF.

This chain connects TRBV6-1 to TRBJ1-3; unclear D gene. The CDR3 is 14 residues long. Trimming cost V 2 bases and J 1 base, with 6 bases left between them. Per germline, CDR1 MNHNS and CDR2 SASEGT. CDR3: CASSEKDSGNTIYF. The CDR3 DNA reads as TGTGCCAGCAGTGAAAAGGATTCTGGAAACACCATATATTTT.

The CDR3 sequence is CASKRQGASSTDTQYF. The CDR3 region has the DNA TGTGCCAGCAAGCGACAGGGGGCCTCTAGCACAGATACGCAGTATTTT. This chain joins TRBV7-6 and TRBJ2-3, with 10 bases identical to TRBD1. The germline CDR1 and CDR2 sequences are SGHVS and FNYEAQ. Losses at the gene ends were 7 bases for V and 0 bases for J; bases not matched to a gene: 7. This CDR3 contains 16 residues.

The chain carries TRBV6-2 or TRBV6-3 and TRBJ1-5; D gene ambiguous. The CDR3 length is 13 residues. V was pared by 5 bases and J by 6 bases, with 11 bases between. CDR1 and CDR2 from the germline V gene are MNHEY and SVGEGT. As DNA, the CDR3 is TGTGCCAGCAGTAGAGGGATACCTCAGCCCCAGCATTTT. It translates to CASSRGIPQPQHF.

This clonotype has just a few counts. V and J are TRBV6-5 and TRBJ2-7, with a possible D match to TRBD1 (6 bases). The V gene lost 7 bases and the J gene lost 3 bases, with 22 bases spanning the gap. The CDR3 has 16 residues. Germline V gene sequence: CDR1 MNHEY, CDR2 SVGAGI. As DNA, the CDR3 is TGTGCCAGCATTCTCCCTACCCGGGACATACTCTACGAGCAGTACTTC. The encoded protein is CASILPTRDILYEQYF.